Presented here are 9 T cell receptor beta chains from one specimen sequenced in a study of T-cell reconstitution after alpha-beta-depleted transplantation in children. Preparing the TCRbeta library involved the use of unique molecular identifiers. TCRdb fed the PCR reads into MiXCR, producing one record per CDR3 protein. The repertoire includes fewer than 350,000 distinct CDR3 sequences, around 9.1% of them detected once, and 7% to 9.5% sits in the top ten. This specimen was PBMCs, taken before TCRalphabeta/CD19-depleted stem cell transplant. These receptors all stem from a boy under two years old with acute myeloid leukemia, due to receive a stem cell transplant.

This clonotype has just a few counts. This chain links TRBV5-1 with TRBJ2-2; D not certain. The germline V gene has CDR1 SGHRS and CDR2 YFSETQ. V was cut by 0 bases and J by 6 bases, with 9 bases left in between. The CDR3 consists of 14 residues. The DNA for the CDR3 is TGCGCCAGCAGCTTGGGTTTATTACCCGGGGAGCTGTTTTTT. Its protein product is CASSLGLLPGELFF.

This clonotype has at least ten counts. This chain joins TRBV28 and TRBJ1-1, with 9 positions matching TRBD1. Trimming at V came to 6 bases and at J to 4 bases, leaving 9 bases not matched to a gene. The CDR3 contains 15 residues. Looked up from germline, CDR1 is MDHEN and CDR2 is SYDVKM. CDR3 sequence: CASSLPTGGGTEAFF. CDR3 nucleotide sequence: TGTGCCAGCAGCCTCCCGACAGGGGGAGGCACTGAAGCTTTCTTT.

This clonotype was seen repeatedly, ten times or more. The V and J genes are TRBV7-2 and TRBJ2-3; 11 bases align to TRBD2. CDR3 length: 16 amino acids. The ends lost 5 bases at V and 2 bases at J; junction bases unmatched: 6. The germline V gene encodes CDR1 SGHTA and CDR2 FQGNSA. The CDR3 region has the DNA TGTGCCAGCAGCCCCTCGACTAGCGGGGCCACAGATACGCAGTATTTT. It is translated as CASSPSTSGATDTQYF.

This clonotype was observed many times. This sequence joins TRBV11-2 and TRBJ2-4, with D possibly being TRBD1 or TRBD2 (5 bases each). Trimming removed 1 base from V and 4 bases from J, with 11 bases in between. Germline assignment: CDR1 SGHAT and CDR2 FQNNGV. The CDR3 length is 15 residues. The DNA of the CDR3 is TGTGCCAGCAGCTTAGTCGGGACCCCTAAAAACATTCAGTACTTC. This translates into CASSLVGTPKNIQYF.

This chain connects TRBV28 to TRBJ2-3; D is perhaps TRBD2 (5 bases). Deletions cut 3 bases from V and 0 bases from J, with 13 bases between. This CDR3 spans 16 amino acids. CDR1 is MDHEN, CDR2 SYDVKM, per germline. This CDR3 is CASSFQGRASTDTQYF. DNA for the CDR3: TGTGCCAGCAGTTTCCAAGGGCGGGCGAGCACAGATACGCAGTATTTT.

A single count supports this clonotype. The gene calls are TRBV4-3 and TRBJ2-7; TRBD1 agrees at 7 bases. V lost 0 bases and J lost 4; bases outside the gene matches: 3. The CDR3 has 14 residues. Germline CDR1 and CDR2: LGHNA and YSLEER. CDR3 protein: CASSQEADRYEQYF. The CDR3 DNA follows: TGCGCCAGCAGCCAAGAGGCGGACAGGTACGAGCAGTACTTC.

This rearrangement joins TRBV6-5 to TRBJ2-1, with 7 positions matching TRBD2. V lost 2 bases and J lost 4; bases outside the gene matches: 5. This CDR3 is built from 15 residues. CDR1 and CDR2 (germline): MNHEY, SVGAGI. CDR3 loop: CASSYHGLGYNEQFF. The CDR3 nucleotides read TGTGCCAGCAGTTACCATGGACTAGGGTACAATGAGCAGTTCTTC.

At least ten counts were recorded for this clonotype. This rearrangement joins TRBV18 to TRBJ2-7; D gene uncertain. The V end was cut by 2 bases, the J end by 2 bases, with 16 bases between. Germline V gene lookup returns CDR1 KGHSH and CDR2 LQKENI. The CDR3 extends over 16 amino acids. CDR3 coding DNA: TGTGCCAGCTCACCAACAAGTCGACAAGCCCCCTACGAGCAGTACTTC. Its protein product is CASSPTSRQAPYEQYF.

Many counts were recorded for this clonotype. The chain recombines TRBV28 with TRBJ2-1; 10 nucleotides line up with TRBD2. The junction had 3 bases not matched to a gene; V was cut back by 5 bases and J by 2 bases. Germline V lookup: CDR1 MDHEN, CDR2 SYDVKM. The CDR3 has 15 amino acids. The CDR3 coding sequence is TGTGCCAGCAGTCCTAGCGGGAGAACCTACAATGAGCAGTTCTTC. Translation: CASSPSGRTYNEQFF.